The 3 T cell receptor beta chains below were found in one sample sequenced in a study of cytomegalovirus exposure and HLA in healthy donors. Researchers ran the PCR with 60 Vbeta and 13 Jbeta primers. Assay: immunoSEQ multiplex PCR; the TCRdb copy retains only in-frame clones and omits some. Of roughly 100,000 clones listed, around four fifths are singletons. What was sequenced was PBMCs. Source of these receptors: a man aged 40-55 years in good health and CMV-seronegative.

The V and J genes are TRBV29-1 and TRBJ1-2; D gene uncertain. Germline V gene data show CDR1 as SQVTM and CDR2 as ANQGSEA. The CDR3 spans 13 residues. Trimming left V 6 bases short and J 7 bases short, with 18 bases between. DNA of the CDR3: TGCAGCGTGCGCGGACTCCTCGTGGGTGGCTACACCTTC. This translates into CSVRGLLVGGYTF.

In the case of this clone: The junction and the germline gene differ at one end; a read error may be behind it. J is TRBJ2-2 and V is TRBV7-7; weak D call: TRBD1 (6 bases). The CDR3 has 17 amino acids. Germline V lookup: CDR1 SSHAT, CDR2 FNYEAQ (reference sequence). CDR3 sequence (DNA): TGTGCTAGCAGCTCCCTCCGGGACATCTTGAACACCGGGGAGCTGTTTTTT. This gives the protein CASSSLRDILNTGELFF.

The chain joins TRBV29-1 to TRBJ1-2; 7 bases agree with TRBD1. This CDR3 is 12 amino acids long. After removal of 4 bases from V and 3 bases from J, the junction contained 2 bases not matched to a gene. The germline V gene encodes CDR1 SQVTM and CDR2 ANQGSEA. CDR3 sequence reads: CSVGQGYYGYTF. The CDR3 nucleotides are TGCAGCGTTGGACAGGGCTACTATGGCTACACCTTC.